The 8 T cell receptor beta chains below all came from one sample that was sequenced in a study of response to subunit inactivated influenza vaccine (dated by TCRdb to the late 2010s). Library creation used RT-PCR. Sequencing took place on an Illumina HiSeq 2500. TCRdb passed the public sequencing reads through fastp at Q25 and MiXCR, retaining productive beta sequences. Identical CDR3 proteins give one entry, which carries the most common genes and DNA. This sample lists fewer than 200,000 distinct CDR3 sequences; around 9.2% were detected once. The ten largest clones capture under 13% of the sample. Sequencing used non-naive T cells sorted from PBMCs, obtained on the day of vaccination. Interpreted using the paper, the cell subset or site label stands for: memory T cell fraction. All receptors derive from a man aged 50-60 years who received an inactivated influenza vaccine. Donor details come from another sample of the same person, matched by shared clones.

The genes are TRBV6-1 and TRBJ2-1; 13 bases map to TRBD2. Looked up from germline, CDR1 is MNHNS and CDR2 is SASEGT. The V segment lost 6 bases and the J segment 3 bases; nucleotides outside the gene matches: 5. The CDR3 is 16 residues long. In nucleotides, the CDR3 is TGTGCCAGCAGACCCCGGACTAGCGGGAGCTACAATGAGCAGTTCTTC. Its translation is CASRPRTSGSYNEQFF.

This clonotype was counted at least ten times. The CDR3 here is CASSPSGAYYNEQFF. For the CDR3, the DNA is TGTGCCAGCTCACCTTCAGGGGCCTACTACAATGAGCAGTTCTTC. The rearrangement links TRBV18 to TRBJ2-1, with a weak D call TRBD1 (6 bases). The CDR3 is 15 amino acids. The germline gives CDR1 KGHSH, CDR2 LQKENI. The V end lost 3 bases, the J end lost 3 bases, and 12 bases lay between the germline ends. Supplemented by reference TRBV18 and TRBJ2-1, the full variable domain reads NAGVMQNPRHLVRRRGQEARLRCSPMKGHSHVYWYRQLPEEGLKFMVYLQKENIIDESGMPKERFSAEFPKEGPSILRIQQVVRGDSAAYFCASSPSGAYYNEQFFGPGTRLTVL.

The J gene is TRBJ2-2, the V gene TRBV3-1, with TRBD2 matching over 7 bases. After removal of 5 bases from V and 5 bases from J, the junction contained 8 bases not matched to a gene. Germline V gene lookup returns CDR1 LGHDT and CDR2 YNNKEL (reference sequence). The CDR3 totals 15 residues. The CDR3, as DNA: TGTGCCAGCAGCTTCTACGGGACTAAAACCGGGGAGCTGTTTTTT. Translation: CASSFYGTKTGELFF.

This clonotype was counted ten times or more. The genes are TRBV11-2 and TRBJ2-7; no clear D. The length of the CDR3 is 14 residues. Deletions cut 5 bases from V and 2 bases from J, with 13 bases between. The germline V gene has CDR1 SGHAT and CDR2 FQNNGV. CDR3 DNA: TGTGCCAGCAGCGTCGCAGGTAACCCCTACGAGCAGTACTTC. This gives the protein CASSVAGNPYEQYF.

The J gene is TRBJ2-3, the V gene TRBV4-3, with a possible D match to TRBD2 (6 bases). This CDR3 is 15 amino acids long. The V gene's germline CDR1 is LGHNA and CDR2 YSLEER. Trimming cost V 0 bases and J 6 bases, with 13 bases left between them. This CDR3 is CASSQELRGGDTQYF. As DNA, the CDR3 is TGCGCCAGCAGCCAAGAATTGAGGGGAGGCGATACGCAGTATTTT.

This clonotype was observed at least ten times. This chain connects TRBV28 to TRBJ1-5; D not resolved. The CDR3 contains 15 residues. V was pared by 6 bases and J by 2 bases, with 14 bases between. Germline CDR1 and CDR2: MDHEN and SYDVKM. The CDR3 spells CASSGEGAGNQPQHF. The CDR3 DNA is TGTGCCAGCAGCGGGGAGGGAGCGGGCAATCAGCCCCAGCATTTT.

The table lists this clonotype with a few counts. This chain connects TRBV5-1 to TRBJ2-1; no reliable D call. CDR1 is SGHRS and CDR2 is YFSETQ in the germline V gene. V lost 0 bases, J lost 2 bases, and 15 bases lay in between. The CDR3 is made up of 17 amino acids. This CDR3 reads CASSLVFRQATYNEQFF. The CDR3 DNA follows: TGCGCCAGCAGCTTGGTATTTCGGCAGGCGACCTACAATGAGCAGTTCTTC.

Comment on this clonotype: One junction end does not reproduce the germline sequence, and a read error may be involved. This chain uses TRBV3-1 with TRBJ2-7, with D possibly being TRBD1 or TRBD2 (5 bases each). The germline gives CDR1 LGHDT, CDR2 YNNKEL (reference sequence). The length of the CDR3 is 12 residues. The CDR3 sequence: CASSQNKGTESF. In nucleotides, the CDR3 is TGTGCCAGCAGCCAAAATAAAGGGACCGAGAGCTTC.